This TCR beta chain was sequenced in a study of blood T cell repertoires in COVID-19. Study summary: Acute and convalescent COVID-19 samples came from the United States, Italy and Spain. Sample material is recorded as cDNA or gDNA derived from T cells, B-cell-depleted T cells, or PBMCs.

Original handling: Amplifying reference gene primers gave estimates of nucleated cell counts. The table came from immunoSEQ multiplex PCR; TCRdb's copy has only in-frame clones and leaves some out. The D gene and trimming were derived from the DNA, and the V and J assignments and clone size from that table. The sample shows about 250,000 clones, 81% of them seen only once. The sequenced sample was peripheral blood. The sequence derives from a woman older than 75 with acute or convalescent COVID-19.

The CDR3 is CASRAQLAGQETQYF. The CDR3 DNA reads TGTGCCAGCAGAGCACAACTAGCGGGCCAAGAGACCCAGTACTTC. V gene TRBV7-2 combines with J gene TRBJ2-5; 9 bases align to TRBD2. V was pared by 6 bases and J by 1 base, with 6 bases of the junction left unmatched. The CDR3 totals 15 residues. The V gene's germline CDR1 is SGHTA and CDR2 FQGNSA.